One and the same sample provided the 13 T cell receptor beta chains below, sequenced in a study of shared clonotypes between healthy human individuals. The protocol was immunoSEQ multiplex PCR, while the TCRdb copy is restricted to in-frame clones and leaves out a portion. Of a few million clones in the sample, 85% to 95% were seen once. The sequenced sample consisted of naive CD4+ T cells from PBMCs. Subset described: CD45RA+ positively selected. These TCRs come from a man aged 18 to 29 in good health. Some clones in this sample may be carry-over from other donors' samples.

As to this clone: The same CDR3 arises from other DNA sequences in this sample as well. The gene calls are TRBV5-1 and TRBJ1-1, with D perhaps matching TRBD1 (5 bases). The CDR3 runs 13 residues. Germline values: CDR1 SGHRS, CDR2 YFSETQ. V lost 4 bases, J lost 1 base, and 8 bases lay in between. CDR3 DNA: TGCGCCAGCAGCCTAGACAGGAACACTGAAGCTTTCTTT. Amino acid sequence: CASSLDRNTEAFF.

The V call is TRBV4-2, the J call TRBJ1-3; 8 bases match TRBD1. Trimming at V came to 2 bases and at J to 4 bases, leaving 4 bases not matched to a gene. The germline gives CDR1 LGHNA, CDR2 YNFKEQ. The CDR3 length is 15 residues. In DNA, the CDR3 is TGTGCCAGCAGCCAAACCGGACAGGGCGGAAACACCATATATTTT. Amino acids: CASSQTGQGGNTIYF.

This clone appeared a single time. V usage is TRBV28 and J usage is TRBJ2-7; a possible D gene is TRBD2 (6 bases). Trimming shortened V by 7 bases and J by 0 bases, and 16 bases separated the two germline ends. This CDR3 contains 15 residues. The V gene's germline CDR1 is MDHEN and CDR2 SYDVKM. The CDR3 loop reads CASTLGGASSYEQYF. CDR3 in DNA: TGTGCCAGCACCTTGGGCGGGGCTAGCTCCTACGAGCAGTACTTC.

CDR3: CASSAQLVTDTQYF. The CDR3 DNA follows: TGTGCCAGCAGCGCCCAACTAGTAACAGATACGCAGTATTTT. The V call is TRBV9, the J call TRBJ2-3; TRBD2 might be the D (5 bases). V lost 3 bases, J lost 3 bases, and 11 bases lay in between. Germline V gene lookup returns CDR1 SGDLS and CDR2 YYNGEE. The CDR3 extends over 14 amino acids.

The chain couples TRBV4-2 to TRBJ2-7; D perhaps matches TRBD2 (6 bases). Germline V CDR1 and CDR2: LGHNA, YNFKEQ. The V end lost 3 bases, the J end lost 2 bases, and 17 bases lay between the germline ends. The CDR3 runs 16 residues. The CDR3 spells CASSHGNAGPTYEQYF. The CDR3 nucleotides read TGTGCCAGCAGCCATGGCAACGCGGGACCGACCTACGAGCAGTACTTC.

Concerning this clone: Other DNA sequences from this sample encode an identical CDR3 as well. This chain links TRBV5-1 with TRBJ1-1; no definite D call. The V and J ends lost 3 bases and 0 bases respectively, with 9 bases between them. This CDR3 is 14 amino acids long. The germline V gene has CDR1 SGHRS and CDR2 YFSETQ. This chain's CDR3 is CASSSGHLNTEAFF. CDR3 bases: TGCGCCAGCAGCTCAGGTCACCTGAACACTGAAGCTTTCTTT.

The chain links TRBV18 to TRBJ1-2, with 8 bases lining up with TRBD1. Germline CDR1 is KGHSH and CDR2 is LQKENI. V was clipped by 4 bases and J by 4 bases; unmatched bases: 5. CDR3 size: 14 residues. The CDR3 region has the DNA TGTGCCAGCTCACTGCCGACAGGGGCCTATGGCTACACCTTC. This translates into CASSLPTGAYGYTF.

The V gene is TRBV6-4, the J gene TRBJ2-1, with TRBD2 matching 8 bases. Germline V CDR1 and CDR2: MRHNA, SNTAGT. With 5 bases clipped from V and 5 bases from J, the junction kept 8 bases outside the gene matches. CDR3 size: 15 residues. CDR3 nucleotides: TGTGCCAGCAGTATAACTAGCGGAGCCAACAATGAGCAGTTCTTC. Its translation is CASSITSGANNEQFF.

The gene calls are TRBV10-1 and TRBJ2-7; TRBD2 matches at 9 bases. CDR1 and CDR2 (germline): WNHNN, SYGVQD (reference sequence). Trimming at V came to 8 bases and at J to 2 bases, leaving 13 bases not matched to a gene. This CDR3 comprises 16 residues. The CDR3 DNA reads as TGCGCCAGCCCTGGGCTGGGCGGGAGGGTGACCTACGAGCAGTACTTC. Translated: CASPGLGGRVTYEQYF.

The chain recombines TRBV11-2 with TRBJ2-1, with D perhaps TRBD2 (5 bases). The germline V gene has CDR1 SGHAT and CDR2 FQNNGV. The CDR3 is 14 amino acids. Trimming left V 5 bases short and J 13 bases short, with 21 bases between. The CDR3 protein is CASSPRVRLAPQFF. The CDR3 nucleotides read TGTGCCAGCAGCCCCCGAGTTCGGCTAGCACCCCAGTTCTTC.

The gene calls are TRBV7-8 and TRBJ2-1, with TRBD2 matching 9 bases. After removal of 5 bases from V and 6 bases from J, the junction contained 14 bases not matched to a gene. Germline lookup yields CDR1 SGHVS and CDR2 FQNEAQ. The CDR3 consists of 17 residues. CDR3 DNA sequence: TGTGCCAGCAGCCCCTGGAGGCTAGCGGGACTTAGCAATGAGCAGTTCTTC. It yields the protein CASSPWRLAGLSNEQFF.

J is TRBJ1-5 and V is TRBV11-2, with TRBD1 matching over 9 bases. The CDR3 length is 15 residues. CDR1 is SGHAT and CDR2 is FQNNGV in the germline V gene. Germline trimming cut 4 bases from V and 0 bases from J; bases unmatched to any gene: 1. The chain's CDR3 is CASSWTGASNQPQHF. Here the CDR3 DNA reads TGTGCCAGCAGCTGGACAGGGGCTAGCAATCAGCCCCAGCATTTT.

The genes are TRBV5-6 and TRBJ1-1; perhaps TRBD1 as D (6 bases). Germline V gives CDR1 SGHDT, CDR2 YYEEEE. This CDR3 has 15 amino acids. The V and J ends lost 1 base and 6 bases respectively, with 16 bases between them. DNA of the CDR3: TGTGCCAGCAGCTTGCGGACAGCCGGACCCCCTGAAGCTTTCTTT. It translates to CASSLRTAGPPEAFF.